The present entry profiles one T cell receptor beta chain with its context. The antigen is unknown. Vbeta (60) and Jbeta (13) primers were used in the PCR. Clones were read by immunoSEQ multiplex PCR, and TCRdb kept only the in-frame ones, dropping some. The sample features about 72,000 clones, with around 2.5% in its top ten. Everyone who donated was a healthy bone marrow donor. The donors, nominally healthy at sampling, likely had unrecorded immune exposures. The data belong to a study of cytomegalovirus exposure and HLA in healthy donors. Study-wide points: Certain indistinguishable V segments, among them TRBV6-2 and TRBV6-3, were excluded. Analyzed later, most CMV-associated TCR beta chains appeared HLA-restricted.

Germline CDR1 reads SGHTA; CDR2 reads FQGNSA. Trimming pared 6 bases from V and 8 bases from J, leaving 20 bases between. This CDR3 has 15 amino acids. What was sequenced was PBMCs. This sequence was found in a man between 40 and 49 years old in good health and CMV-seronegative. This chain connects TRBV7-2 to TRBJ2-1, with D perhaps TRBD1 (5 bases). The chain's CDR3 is CASRPPTKGVDEQFF. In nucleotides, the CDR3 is TGTGCCAGCAGGCCGCCGACCAAAGGGGTCGATGAGCAGTTCTTC.